The 15 T cell receptor beta chains below were found in one sample sequenced in a study of shared clonotypes between healthy human individuals (TCRdb year 2020). Receptor libraries were prepared by the immunoSEQ multiplex PCR assay. TCRdb stores this immuneACCESS table with in-frame sequences only. Part of the clones is absent; in the studies checked, under half of the shortfall reflects unresolved V genes, and no reason is known for the rest. This sample has about half a million clones in its table, and over 70% of those were observed once. The ten largest make up approximately 11% of the sample. Input material: PBMCs. The receptors originated from a woman aged 40 to 50 in good health. Some clones in this sample may be carry-over from other donors' samples.

With regard to this clone: This likely reflects a read error, since a far larger clone is one base away. Other nucleotide sequences from this sample produce the same CDR3. This chain connects TRBV7-9 to TRBJ1-1; D is undetermined. The germline gives CDR1 SEHNR, CDR2 FQNEAQ (reference sequence). The CDR3 covers 12 residues. CDR3 sequence (DNA): TGTGCCAGCAGCAAAACAAGCACTGAAGCTTTTTTT. This codes for CASSKTSTEAFF.

This chain connects TRBV14 to TRBJ1-1; TRBD1 is a possible D gene (6 bases). Germline lookup yields CDR1 SGHDN and CDR2 FVKESK. The CDR3 runs to 16 residues. V was shortened by 5 bases and J by 4 bases, with 20 bases between the two germline ends. Written as DNA, the CDR3 is TGTGCCAGCAGCAAAGCGGGATACAGGGTGGGCACTGAAGCTTTCTTT. Encoded protein: CASSKAGYRVGTEAFF.

The chain links TRBV13 to TRBJ2-3, with D perhaps being TRBD1 or TRBD2 (5 bases each). The V end was cut by 5 bases, the J end by 10 bases, with 10 bases between. Per germline, CDR1 PRHDT and CDR2 FYEKMQ (reference sequence). This CDR3 has 11 residues. CDR3 coding DNA: TGTGCCAGCAGCCCTGGGACCCCGCAGTATTTT. Translated, it gives CASSPGTPQYF.

This chain connects TRBV18 to TRBJ2-1; D is uncertain. The CDR3 has 13 amino acids. Germline-derived CDR1 and CDR2 are KGHSH and LQKENI. Between the trimmed V and J ends, which lost 3 bases and 8 bases, there was a span of 11 bases. CDR3 nucleotide sequence: TGTGCCAGCTCACCCCGGATAGGCGATGAGCAGTTCTTC. Its translation is CASSPRIGDEQFF.

The CDR3 DNA reads TGCAGCGTAATCAACCGGGACATATTCTCGAACACCGGGGAGCTGTTTTTT. Translating it yields CSVINRDIFSNTGELFF. The V call is TRBV29-1, the J call TRBJ2-2; D is possibly TRBD1 (6 bases). The germline V gene has CDR1 SQVTM and CDR2 ANQGSEA. This CDR3 is built from 17 residues. Deletions cut 6 bases from V and 0 bases from J, with 20 bases between.

This clone was recorded a few times. This chain joins TRBV29-1 and TRBJ2-7, with 8 bases fitting TRBD2. With V trimmed by 7 bases and J by 0 bases, 5 bases remained unmatched. The V gene's germline CDR1 is SQVTM and CDR2 ANQGSEA. The CDR3 is made up of 13 amino acids. CDR3 DNA sequence: TGCAGCGGGCGCGGGGGGACCTCCTACGAGCAGTACTTC. Protein: CSGRGGTSYEQYF.

The V gene is TRBV29-1, the J gene TRBJ2-1; TRBD1 matches 7 bases. Looked up from germline, CDR1 is SQVTM and CDR2 is ANQGSEA. Trimming took 7 bases from V and 0 from J; bases not matched to a gene: 9. The CDR3 loop spans 15 amino acids. CDR3 bases: TGCAGCGGAGCCCGGGGACAGAACTCCTACAATGAGCAGTTCTTC. This codes for CSGARGQNSYNEQFF.

The chain is built from TRBV30 and TRBJ1-2, with D possibly being TRBD1 (6 bases). In germline, CDR1 is GTSNPN, CDR2 SVGIG (reference sequence). Trimming left V 3 bases short and J 7 bases short, with 12 bases between. CDR3 length: 12 amino acids. The CDR3 protein is CAWSRGTAGYTF. The DNA of the CDR3 is TGTGCCTGGAGCAGGGGTACGGCTGGCTACACCTTC.

The chain recombines TRBV6-5 with TRBJ2-6, with TRBD1 as a possible D gene (5 bases). The V gene's germline CDR1 is MNHEY and CDR2 SVGAGI. V was cut by 8 bases and J by 2 bases, with 13 bases left in between. The CDR3 sequence is 15 residues long. CDR3 sequence: CASGVGRTGANVLTF. In nucleotides, the CDR3 is TGTGCCAGCGGAGTGGGGCGTACTGGGGCCAACGTCCTGACTTTC.

Details on this clone: A junction end diverges from the germline sequence, so it may reflect a read error. The sample holds other DNA sequences that translate to the same CDR3. The chain has TRBV6-1 and TRBJ2-2; 7 nucleotides agree with TRBD1. The CDR3 has 14 residues. Germline lookup yields CDR1 MNHNS and CDR2 SASEGT. In DNA, the CDR3 is TGTGCCAGCAGTGAAGTTGCGGACACAGGGGAGTTGTTTTTT. Its translation is CASSEVADTGELFF.

This chain joins TRBV19 and TRBJ1-5, with 8 bases matching TRBD1. V shed 0 bases, J shed 7 bases, and the junction held 8 bases outside the gene matches. CDR3 length: 16 amino acids. Germline CDR1 reads LNHDA; CDR2 reads SQIVND (reference sequence). The CDR3 spells CASSIDIRQGQQPQHF. DNA of the CDR3: TGTGCCAGTAGTATAGACATACGACAGGGGCAACAGCCCCAGCATTTT.

With regard to this clone: A far larger clone is a single base away, which makes a read error likely. J is TRBJ1-3 and V is TRBV27; D may be TRBD1 (6 bases). The CDR3 contains 15 residues. Germline CDR1 is MNHEY and CDR2 is SMNVEV (reference sequence). CDR3 in amino acids: CVSSSMTGYGNTIYF. Here the CDR3 DNA reads TGTGTCAGCAGTTCAATGACAGGTTACGGAAACACCATATATTTT.

The chain recombines TRBV23-1 with TRBJ2-3; D unresolved. TRBV23-1 has ORF status, its function being uncertain. V shed 2 bases and J shed 3 bases, with 15 bases lying between them. CDR3 length: 16 amino acids. Here the CDR3 DNA reads TGCGCCAGCAGTCAAAGGGAAGGAAATGGGACAGATACGCAGTATTTT. Translated, it gives CASSQREGNGTDTQYF.

Note on this clone: This is likely an artifact of a read error, given a far larger clone one base away. V gene TRBV29-1 combines with J gene TRBJ1-2; D may be TRBD1 (6 bases). There are 15 residues in the CDR3. From germline, CDR1 is SQVTM and CDR2 ANQGSEA. The CDR3 DNA reads TGCAGCGTTGCTTATACCTCGGGATGGGGGCAGGGCTACATCTTC. This sequence encodes CSVAYTSGWGQGYIF.

As to this clone: A far larger clone is one nucleotide away, so this likely arose from a read error. This CDR3 is also generated by other DNA sequences in the sample. The chain carries TRBV5-6 and TRBJ2-1, with D perhaps TRBD1 (5 bases). V shed 2 bases and J shed 8 bases, with 17 bases lying between them. Germline V gene data show CDR1 as SGHDT and CDR2 as YYEEEE. CDR3 length: 15 amino acids. This chain's CDR3 is CASSLLLTARDEQFF. The DNA for the CDR3 is TGTGCCAGCAGCTTATTACTGACAGCCAGGGATGAGCAGTTCTTC.